The table lists the clone carrying this TCR beta chain with a few counts. Its specificity is not known. The sample is drawn from a study of cytomegalovirus exposure and HLA in healthy donors. Study conclusions and caveats: Analyzed later, association rates of TCRs varied across HLA loci, with DRB1 most and HLA-C fewest.

The study ran its PCR with 60 Vbeta and 13 Jbeta primers. The repertoire was sequenced with immunoSEQ multiplex PCR; TCRdb's copy has only in-frame clones and lacks some. The sample has around 300,000 clones, 65% to 85% seen once; the top ten hold under 3%. In germline, CDR1 is MDHEN, CDR2 SYDVKM. Trimming at V came to 4 bases and at J to 1 base, leaving 3 bases not matched to a gene. The CDR3 consists of 14 residues. Sequenced material: PBMCs. The chain uses TRBV28 and TRBJ1-2, with TRBD1 matching over 7 bases. This clonotype originated in a female donor in good health and CMV-seronegative. DNA of the CDR3: TGTGCCAGCAGTTCGGGACAGATTAACTATGGCTACACCTTC. Residues: CASSSGQINYGYTF.